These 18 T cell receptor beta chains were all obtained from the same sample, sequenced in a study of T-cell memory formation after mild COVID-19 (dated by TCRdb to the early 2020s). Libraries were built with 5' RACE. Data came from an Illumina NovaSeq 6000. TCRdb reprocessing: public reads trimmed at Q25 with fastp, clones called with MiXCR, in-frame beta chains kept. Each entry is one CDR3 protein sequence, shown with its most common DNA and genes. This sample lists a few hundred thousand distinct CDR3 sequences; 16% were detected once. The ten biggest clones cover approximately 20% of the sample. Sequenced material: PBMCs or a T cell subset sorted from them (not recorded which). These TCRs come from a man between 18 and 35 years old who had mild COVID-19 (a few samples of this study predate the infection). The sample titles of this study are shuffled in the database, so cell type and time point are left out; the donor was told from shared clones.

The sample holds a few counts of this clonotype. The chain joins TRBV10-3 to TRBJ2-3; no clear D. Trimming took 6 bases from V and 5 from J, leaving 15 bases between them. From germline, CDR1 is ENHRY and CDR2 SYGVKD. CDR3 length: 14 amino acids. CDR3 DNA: TGTGCCATCAGCGCCTCACCTGGTGAAGATACGCAGTATTTT. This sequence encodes CAISASPGEDTQYF.

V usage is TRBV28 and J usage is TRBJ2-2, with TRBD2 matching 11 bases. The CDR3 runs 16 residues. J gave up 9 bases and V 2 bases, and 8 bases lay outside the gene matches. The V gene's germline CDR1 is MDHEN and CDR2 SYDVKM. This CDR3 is CASSLRLAGGLWELFF. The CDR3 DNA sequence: TGTGCCAGCAGTTTACGCCTAGCGGGGGGTCTGTGGGAGCTGTTTTTT.

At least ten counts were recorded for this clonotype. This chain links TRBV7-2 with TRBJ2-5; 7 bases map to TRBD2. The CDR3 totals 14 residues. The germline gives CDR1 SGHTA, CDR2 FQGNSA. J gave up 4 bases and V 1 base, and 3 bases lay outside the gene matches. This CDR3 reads CASSLVGGGETQYF. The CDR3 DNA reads TGTGCCAGCAGCTTAGTCGGCGGGGGAGAGACCCAGTACTTC.

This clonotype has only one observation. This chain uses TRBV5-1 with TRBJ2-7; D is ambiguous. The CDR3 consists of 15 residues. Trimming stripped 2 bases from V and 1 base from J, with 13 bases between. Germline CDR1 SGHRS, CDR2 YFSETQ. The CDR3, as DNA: TGCGCCAGCAGCTTAGGGCAGGTTCTATCCTACGAGCAGTACTTC. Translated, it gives CASSLGQVLSYEQYF.

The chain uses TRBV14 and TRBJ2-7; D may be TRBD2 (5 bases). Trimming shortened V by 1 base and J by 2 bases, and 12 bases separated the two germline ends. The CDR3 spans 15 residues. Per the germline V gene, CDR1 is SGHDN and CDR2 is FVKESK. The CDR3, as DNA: TGTGCCAGCAGCCAAGCCATGGACTTTCCCTACGAGCAGTACTTC. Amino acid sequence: CASSQAMDFPYEQYF.

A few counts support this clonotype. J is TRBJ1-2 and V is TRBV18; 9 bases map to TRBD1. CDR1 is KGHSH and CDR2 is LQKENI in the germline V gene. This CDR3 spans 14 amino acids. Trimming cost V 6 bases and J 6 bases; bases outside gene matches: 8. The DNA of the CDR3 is TGTGCCAGCTCGCCTCGGACAGGGGCGAATGGCTACACCTTC. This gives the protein CASSPRTGANGYTF.

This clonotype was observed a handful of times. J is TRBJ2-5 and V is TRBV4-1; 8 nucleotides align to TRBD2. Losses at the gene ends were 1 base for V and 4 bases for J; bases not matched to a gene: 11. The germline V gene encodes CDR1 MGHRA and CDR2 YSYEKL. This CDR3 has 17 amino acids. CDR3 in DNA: TGCGCCAGCAGCCAAGGTCGTGGAGCGGGGGTTCGAGAGACCCAGTACTTC. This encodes CASSQGRGAGVRETQYF.

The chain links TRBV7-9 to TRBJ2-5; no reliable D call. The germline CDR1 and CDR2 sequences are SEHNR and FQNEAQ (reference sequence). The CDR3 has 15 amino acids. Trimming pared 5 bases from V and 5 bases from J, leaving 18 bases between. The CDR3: CASSLYAGSGETQYF. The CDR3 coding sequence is TGTGCCAGCAGCCTCTATGCCGGGTCCGGTGAGACCCAGTACTTC.

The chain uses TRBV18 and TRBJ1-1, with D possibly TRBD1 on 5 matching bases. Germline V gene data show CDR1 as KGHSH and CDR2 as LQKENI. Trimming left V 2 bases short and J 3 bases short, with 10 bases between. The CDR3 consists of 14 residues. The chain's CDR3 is CASSPIGGDTEAFF. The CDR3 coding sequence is TGTGCCAGCTCACCAATTGGGGGTGACACTGAAGCTTTCTTT.

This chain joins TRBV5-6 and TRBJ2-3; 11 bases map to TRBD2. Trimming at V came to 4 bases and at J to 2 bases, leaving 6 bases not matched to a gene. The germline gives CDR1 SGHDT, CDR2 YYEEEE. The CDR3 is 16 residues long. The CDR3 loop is CASSTGTSGPTDTQYF. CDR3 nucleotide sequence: TGTGCCAGCAGCACGGGGACTAGCGGACCCACAGATACGCAGTATTTT.

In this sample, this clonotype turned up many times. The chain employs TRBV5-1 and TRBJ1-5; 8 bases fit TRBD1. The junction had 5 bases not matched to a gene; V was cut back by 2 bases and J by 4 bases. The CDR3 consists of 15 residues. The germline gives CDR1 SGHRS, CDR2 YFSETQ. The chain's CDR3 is CASSLQGGGNQPQHF. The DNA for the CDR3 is TGCGCCAGCAGCTTACAGGGGGGGGGTAATCAGCCCCAGCATTTT.

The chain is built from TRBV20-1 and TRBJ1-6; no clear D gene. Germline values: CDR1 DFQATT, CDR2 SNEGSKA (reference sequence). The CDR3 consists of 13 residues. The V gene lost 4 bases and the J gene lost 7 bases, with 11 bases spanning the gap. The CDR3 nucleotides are TGCAGTGCTATCCGGACGGGGAATTCACCCCTCCACTTT. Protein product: CSAIRTGNSPLHF.

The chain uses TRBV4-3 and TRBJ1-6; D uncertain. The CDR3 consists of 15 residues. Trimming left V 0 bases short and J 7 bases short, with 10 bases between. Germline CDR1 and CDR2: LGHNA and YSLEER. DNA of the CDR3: TGCGCCAGCAGCCAAGAAAGGGTCAGAAATTCACCCCTCCACTTT. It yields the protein CASSQERVRNSPLHF.

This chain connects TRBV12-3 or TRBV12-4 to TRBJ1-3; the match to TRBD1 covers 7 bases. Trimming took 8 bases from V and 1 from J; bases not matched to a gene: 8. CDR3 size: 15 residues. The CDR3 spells CASGRGTSSGNTIYF. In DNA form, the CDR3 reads TGTGCCAGCGGCAGGGGGACCAGTTCTGGAAACACCATATATTTT.

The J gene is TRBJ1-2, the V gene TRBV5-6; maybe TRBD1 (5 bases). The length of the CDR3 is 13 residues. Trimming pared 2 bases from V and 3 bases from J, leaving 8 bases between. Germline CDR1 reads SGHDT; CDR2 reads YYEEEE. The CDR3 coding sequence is TGTGCCAGCAGCTTCAGGGTGGACTATGGCTACACCTTC. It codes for CASSFRVDYGYTF.

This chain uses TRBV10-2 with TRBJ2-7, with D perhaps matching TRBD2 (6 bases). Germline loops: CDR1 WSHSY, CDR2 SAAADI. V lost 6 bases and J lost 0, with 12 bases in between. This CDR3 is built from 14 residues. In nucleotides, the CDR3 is TGCGCCAGCAGGGTGGGGGGTTCCTCCTACGAGCAGTACTTC. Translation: CASRVGGSSYEQYF.

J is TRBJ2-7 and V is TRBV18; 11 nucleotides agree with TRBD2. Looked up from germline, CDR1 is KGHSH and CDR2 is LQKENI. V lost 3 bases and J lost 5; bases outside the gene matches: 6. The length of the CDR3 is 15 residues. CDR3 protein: CASSPLQLAGDEQYF. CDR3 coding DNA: TGTGCCAGCTCACCCCTTCAACTAGCGGGGGACGAGCAGTACTTC.

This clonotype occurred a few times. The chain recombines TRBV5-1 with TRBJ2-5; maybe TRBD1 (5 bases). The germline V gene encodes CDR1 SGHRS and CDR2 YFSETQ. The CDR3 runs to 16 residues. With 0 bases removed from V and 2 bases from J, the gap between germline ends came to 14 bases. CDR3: CASSLAFDSLQETQYF. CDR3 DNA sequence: TGCGCCAGCAGCTTGGCGTTTGACAGTCTTCAAGAGACCCAGTACTTC.